This T cell receptor beta chain comes out of a study of blood T cell repertoires in COVID-19. At the level of the study: Whether acute or convalescent, the COVID-19 samples came from the United States, Italy and Spain. PBMCs, B-cell-depleted T cells, or T cells provided the cDNA or gDNA that made up the material.

Seattle's enrolled individuals joined amid active infection and were then monitored longitudinally. The table came from immunoSEQ multiplex PCR; TCRdb's copy has only in-frame clones and leaves some out. Of about 250,000 clones listed, approximately 83% are singletons. The CDR3 runs to 16 residues. J gave up 0 bases and V 3 bases, and 4 bases lay outside the gene matches. Germline CDR1 LNHDA, CDR2 SQIVND (reference sequence). The sequenced material came from peripheral blood. The rearrangement joins TRBV19 to TRBJ2-3; 9 nucleotides agree with TRBD2. The clonotype originates from a person between 65 and 79 years old with COVID-19, enrolled during active disease. CDR3 nucleotides: TGTGCCAGTAGTATGACTAGCGGCTATAGCACAGATACGCAGTATTTT. Translation: CASSMTSGYSTDTQYF.